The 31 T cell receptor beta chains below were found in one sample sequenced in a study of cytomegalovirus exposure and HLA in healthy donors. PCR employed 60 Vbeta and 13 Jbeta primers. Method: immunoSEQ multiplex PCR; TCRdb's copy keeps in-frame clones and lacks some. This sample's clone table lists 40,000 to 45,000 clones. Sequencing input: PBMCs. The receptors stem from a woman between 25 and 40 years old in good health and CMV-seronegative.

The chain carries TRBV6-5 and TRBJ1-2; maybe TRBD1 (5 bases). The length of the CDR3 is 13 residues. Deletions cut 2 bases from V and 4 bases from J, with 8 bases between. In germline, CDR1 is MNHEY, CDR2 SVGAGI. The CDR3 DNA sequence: TGTGCCAGCAGTTACGATACAGGCTATGGCTACACCTTC. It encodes CASSYDTGYGYTF.

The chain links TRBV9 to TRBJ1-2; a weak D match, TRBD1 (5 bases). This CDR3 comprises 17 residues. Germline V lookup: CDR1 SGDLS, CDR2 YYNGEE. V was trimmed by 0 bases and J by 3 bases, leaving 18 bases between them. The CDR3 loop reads CASSVAGGQGGDYGYTF. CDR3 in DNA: TGTGCCAGCAGCGTAGCTGGAGGCCAGGGAGGAGACTATGGCTACACCTTC. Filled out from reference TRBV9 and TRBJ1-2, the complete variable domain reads DSGVTQTPKHLITATGQRVTLRCSPRSGDLSVYWYQQSLDQGLQFLIQYYNGEERAKGNILERFSAQQFPDLHSELNLSSLELGDSALYFCASSVAGGQGGDYGYTFGSGTRLTVV.

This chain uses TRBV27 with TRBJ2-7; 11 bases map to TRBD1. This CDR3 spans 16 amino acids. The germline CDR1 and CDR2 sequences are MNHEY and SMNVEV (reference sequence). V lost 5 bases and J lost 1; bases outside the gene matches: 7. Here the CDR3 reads CASSPGTGGGSYEQYF. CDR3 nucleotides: TGTGCCAGCAGTCCAGGGACAGGGGGTGGGTCCTACGAGCAGTACTTC.

CDR3 sequence: CAWSERGPGNTIYF. CDR3 nucleotides: TGTGCCTGGAGTGAGCGGGGGCCTGGAAACACCATATATTTT. This chain connects TRBV30 to TRBJ1-3, with D maybe TRBD1 (6 bases). CDR3 length: 14 residues. The V end was cut by 1 base, the J end by 2 bases, with 9 bases between. Looked up from germline, CDR1 is GTSNPN and CDR2 is SVGIG (reference sequence).

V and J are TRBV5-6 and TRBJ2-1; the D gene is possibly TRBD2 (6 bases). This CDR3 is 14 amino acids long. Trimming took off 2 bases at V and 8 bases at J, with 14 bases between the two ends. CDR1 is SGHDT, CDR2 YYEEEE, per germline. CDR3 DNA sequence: TGTGCCAGCAGCTTAACGGGGCCGGGAGATGAGCAGTTCTTC. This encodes CASSLTGPGDEQFF. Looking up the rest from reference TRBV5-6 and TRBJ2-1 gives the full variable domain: DAGVTQSPTHLIKTRGQQVTLRCSPKSGHDTVSWYQQALGQGPQFIFQYYEEEERQRGNFPDRFSGHQFPNYSSELNVNALLLGDSALYLCASSLTGPGDEQFFGPGTRLTVL.

The CDR3 nucleotides read TGTGCCAGCAGCTTAAGCCTCGGCTCTGGAAACACCATATATTTT. Translated, it gives CASSLSLGSGNTIYF. This chain connects TRBV11-2 to TRBJ1-3; no firm D call. Trimming removed 2 bases from V and 0 bases from J, with 8 bases in between. Germline-derived CDR1 and CDR2 are SGHAT and FQNNGV. The CDR3 has 15 amino acids.

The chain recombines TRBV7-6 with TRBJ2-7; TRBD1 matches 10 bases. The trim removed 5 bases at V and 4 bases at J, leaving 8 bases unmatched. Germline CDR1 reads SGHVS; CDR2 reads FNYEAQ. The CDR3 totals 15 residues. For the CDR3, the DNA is TGTGCCAGCAGCATCGGGACAGGGGAAGCTTACGAGCAGTACTTC. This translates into CASSIGTGEAYEQYF.

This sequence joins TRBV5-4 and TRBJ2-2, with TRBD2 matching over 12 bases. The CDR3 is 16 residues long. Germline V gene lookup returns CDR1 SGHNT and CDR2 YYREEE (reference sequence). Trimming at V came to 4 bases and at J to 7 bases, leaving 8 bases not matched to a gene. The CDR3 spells CASSLRTSGNVGELFF. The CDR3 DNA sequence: TGTGCCAGCAGCCTCCGGACTAGCGGGAACGTCGGGGAGCTGTTTTTT.

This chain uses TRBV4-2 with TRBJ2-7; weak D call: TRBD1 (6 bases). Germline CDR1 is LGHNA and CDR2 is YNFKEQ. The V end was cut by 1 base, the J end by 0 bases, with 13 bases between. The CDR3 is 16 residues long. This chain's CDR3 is CASSQGRTVSSYEQYF. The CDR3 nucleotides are TGTGCCAGCAGCCAAGGTAGGACAGTGAGCTCCTACGAGCAGTACTTC.

This CDR3 reads CASSFGRGPYQPQHF. Here the CDR3 DNA reads TGTGCCAGCAGTTTTGGCAGGGGGCCTTATCAGCCCCAGCATTTT. The chain is built from TRBV28 and TRBJ1-5; 8 bases map to TRBD1. The germline CDR1 and CDR2 sequences are MDHEN and SYDVKM. The CDR3 runs 15 residues. J gave up 5 bases and V 3 bases, and 6 bases lay outside the gene matches.

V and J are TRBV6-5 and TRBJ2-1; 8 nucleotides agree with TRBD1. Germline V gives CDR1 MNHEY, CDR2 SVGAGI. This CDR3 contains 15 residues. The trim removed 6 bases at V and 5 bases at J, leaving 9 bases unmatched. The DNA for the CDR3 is TGTGCCAGCAGCGTGACAGGGGTCCTCGACAATGAGCAGTTCTTC. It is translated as CASSVTGVLDNEQFF.

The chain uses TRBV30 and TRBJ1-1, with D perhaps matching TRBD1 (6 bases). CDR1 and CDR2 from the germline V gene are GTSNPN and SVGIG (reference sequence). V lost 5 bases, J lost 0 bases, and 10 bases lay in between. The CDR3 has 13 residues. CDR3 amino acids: CAWAQGMNTEAFF. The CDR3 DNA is TGTGCCTGGGCGCAGGGGATGAACACTGAAGCTTTCTTT.

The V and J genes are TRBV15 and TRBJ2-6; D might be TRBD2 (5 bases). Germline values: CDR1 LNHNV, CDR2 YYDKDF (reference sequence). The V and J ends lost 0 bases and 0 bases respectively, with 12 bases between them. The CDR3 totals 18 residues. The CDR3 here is CATSRDRLRTSGANVLTF. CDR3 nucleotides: TGTGCCACCAGCAGAGACAGACTACGGACCTCTGGGGCCAACGTCCTGACTTTC.

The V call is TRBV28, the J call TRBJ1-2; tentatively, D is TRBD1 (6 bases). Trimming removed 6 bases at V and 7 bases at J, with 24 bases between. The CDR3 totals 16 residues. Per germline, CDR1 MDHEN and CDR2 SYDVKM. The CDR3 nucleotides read TGTGCCAGCAGAGGGGGGGGTGGAGTTAGGAGTGGTGGCTACACCTTC. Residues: CASRGGGGVRSGGYTF.

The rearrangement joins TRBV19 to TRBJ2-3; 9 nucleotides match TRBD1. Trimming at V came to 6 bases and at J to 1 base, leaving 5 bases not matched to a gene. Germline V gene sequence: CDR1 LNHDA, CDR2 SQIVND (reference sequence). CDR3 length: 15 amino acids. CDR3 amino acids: CASRGGQGGTDTQYF. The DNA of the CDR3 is TGTGCCAGTAGGGGGGGACAGGGAGGCACAGATACGCAGTATTTT.

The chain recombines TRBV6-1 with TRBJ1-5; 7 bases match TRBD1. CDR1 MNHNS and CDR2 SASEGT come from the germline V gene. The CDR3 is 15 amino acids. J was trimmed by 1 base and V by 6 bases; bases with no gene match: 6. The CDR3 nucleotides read TGTGCCAGCAGCGTCGGACAGGACAGCAATCAGCCCCAGCATTTT. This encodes CASSVGQDSNQPQHF.

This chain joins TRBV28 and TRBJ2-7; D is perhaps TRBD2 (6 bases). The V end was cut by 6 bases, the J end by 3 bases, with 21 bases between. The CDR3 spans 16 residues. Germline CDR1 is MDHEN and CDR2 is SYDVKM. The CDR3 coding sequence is TGTGCCAGCAGCCCCAGGTGGGGGGTGGGTGACTACGAGCAGTACTTC. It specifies CASSPRWGVGDYEQYF.

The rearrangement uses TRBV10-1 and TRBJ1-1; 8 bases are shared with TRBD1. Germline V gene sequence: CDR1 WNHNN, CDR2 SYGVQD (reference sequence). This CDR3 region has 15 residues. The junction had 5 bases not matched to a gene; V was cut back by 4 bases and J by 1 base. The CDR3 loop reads CASSGTGRGNTEAFF. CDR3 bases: TGCGCCAGCAGTGGGACAGGGCGTGGGAACACTGAAGCTTTCTTT.

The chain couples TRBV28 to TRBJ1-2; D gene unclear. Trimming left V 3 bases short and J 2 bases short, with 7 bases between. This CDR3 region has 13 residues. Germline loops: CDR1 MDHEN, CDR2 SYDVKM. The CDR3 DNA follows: TGTGCCAGCAGTTTGGCAACGAACTATGGCTACACCTTC. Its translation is CASSLATNYGYTF.

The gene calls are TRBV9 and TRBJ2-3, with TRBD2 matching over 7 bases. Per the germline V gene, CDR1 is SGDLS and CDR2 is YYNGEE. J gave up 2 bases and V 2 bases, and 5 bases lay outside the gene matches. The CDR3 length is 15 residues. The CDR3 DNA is TGTGCCAGCAGCGTCGGTAGCGGGCTCACAGATACGCAGTATTTT. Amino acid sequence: CASSVGSGLTDTQYF.

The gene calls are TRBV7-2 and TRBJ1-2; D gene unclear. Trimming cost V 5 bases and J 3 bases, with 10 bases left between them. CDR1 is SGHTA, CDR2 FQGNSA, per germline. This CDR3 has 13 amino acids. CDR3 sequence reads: CASSRSDYYGYTF. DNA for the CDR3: TGTGCCAGCAGCAGGAGCGATTACTATGGCTACACCTTC.

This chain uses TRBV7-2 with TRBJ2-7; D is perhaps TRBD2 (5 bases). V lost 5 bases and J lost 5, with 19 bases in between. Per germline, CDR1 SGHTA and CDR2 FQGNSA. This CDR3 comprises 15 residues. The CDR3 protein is CASSPAGTLGHEQYF. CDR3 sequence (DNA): TGTGCCAGCAGCCCTGCGGGTACCCTTGGCCACGAGCAGTACTTC.

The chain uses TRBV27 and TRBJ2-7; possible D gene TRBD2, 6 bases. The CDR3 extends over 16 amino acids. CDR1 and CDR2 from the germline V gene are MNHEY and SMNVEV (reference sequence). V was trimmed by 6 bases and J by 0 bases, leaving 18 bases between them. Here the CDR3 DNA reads TGTGCCAGCAGCCACGCCTCCGGGACTGTCTCCTACGAGCAGTACTTC. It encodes CASSHASGTVSYEQYF.

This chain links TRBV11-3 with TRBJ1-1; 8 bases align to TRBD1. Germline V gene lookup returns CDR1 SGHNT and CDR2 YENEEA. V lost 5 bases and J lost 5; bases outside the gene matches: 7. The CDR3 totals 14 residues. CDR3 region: CASSDRGGGTEAFF. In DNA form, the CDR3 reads TGTGCCAGCAGCGACAGGGGAGGAGGTACTGAAGCTTTCTTT.

For the CDR3, the DNA is TGTGCCAGCAGGGGTCGGTCCGGGGGGCTAAGTTACGAGCAGTACTTC. This gives the protein CASRGRSGGLSYEQYF. The rearrangement links TRBV28 to TRBJ2-7; TRBD2 might be the D (7 bases). Germline values: CDR1 MDHEN, CDR2 SYDVKM. The ends were cut back, 6 bases at V and 4 bases at J, with 22 bases in the middle. This CDR3 has 16 amino acids.

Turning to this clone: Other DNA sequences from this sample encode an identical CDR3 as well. This CDR3 is CASSLGTAQETQYF. CDR3 DNA sequence: TGCGCCAGCAGCTTGGGGACAGCACAAGAGACCCAGTACTTC. The V gene is TRBV5-1, the J gene TRBJ2-5, with TRBD1 as a possible D gene (6 bases). Germline loops: CDR1 SGHRS, CDR2 YFSETQ. The CDR3 covers 14 residues. The V and J ends lost 0 bases and 2 bases respectively, with 8 bases between them.

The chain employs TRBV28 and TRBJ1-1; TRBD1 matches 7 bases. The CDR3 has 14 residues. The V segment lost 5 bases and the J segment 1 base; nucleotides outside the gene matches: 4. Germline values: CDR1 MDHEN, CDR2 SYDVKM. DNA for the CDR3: TGTGCCAGCAGTCCCAGGACAGGGAACACTGAAGCTTTCTTT. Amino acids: CASSPRTGNTEAFF.

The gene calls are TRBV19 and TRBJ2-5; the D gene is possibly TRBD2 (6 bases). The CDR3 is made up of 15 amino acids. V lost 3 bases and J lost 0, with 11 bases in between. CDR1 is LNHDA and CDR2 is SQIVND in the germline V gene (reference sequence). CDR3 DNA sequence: TGTGCCAGTAGTATCGGGACTCTGTACCAAGAGACCCAGTACTTC. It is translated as CASSIGTLYQETQYF. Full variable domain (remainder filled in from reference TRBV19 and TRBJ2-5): DGGITQSPKYLFRKEGQNVTLSCEQNLNHDAMYWYRQDPGQGLRLIYYSQIVNDFQKGDIAEGYSVSREKKESFPLTVTSAQKNPTAFYLCASSIGTLYQETQYFGPGTRLLVL.

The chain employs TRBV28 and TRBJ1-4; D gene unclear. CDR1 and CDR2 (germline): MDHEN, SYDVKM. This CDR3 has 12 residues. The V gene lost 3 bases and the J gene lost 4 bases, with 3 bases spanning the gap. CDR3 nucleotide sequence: TGTGCCAGCAGTTTTAATAATGAAAAACTGTTTTTT. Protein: CASSFNNEKLFF.

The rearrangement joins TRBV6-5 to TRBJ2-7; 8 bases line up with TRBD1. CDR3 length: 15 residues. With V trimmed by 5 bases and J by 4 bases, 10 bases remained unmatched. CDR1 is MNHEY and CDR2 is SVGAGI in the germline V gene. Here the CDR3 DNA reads TGTGCCAGCAGTAGAACCGGGACAGGCACTTACGAGCAGTACTTC. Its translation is CASSRTGTGTYEQYF.

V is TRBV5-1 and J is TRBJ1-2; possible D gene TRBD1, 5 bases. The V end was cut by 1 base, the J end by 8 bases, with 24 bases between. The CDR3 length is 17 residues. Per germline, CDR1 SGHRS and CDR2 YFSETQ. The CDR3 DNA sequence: TGCGCCAGCAGCTTGAACCTTCTTCCGGGGGGATCCAGAGGCTACACCTTC. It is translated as CASSLNLLPGGSRGYTF.